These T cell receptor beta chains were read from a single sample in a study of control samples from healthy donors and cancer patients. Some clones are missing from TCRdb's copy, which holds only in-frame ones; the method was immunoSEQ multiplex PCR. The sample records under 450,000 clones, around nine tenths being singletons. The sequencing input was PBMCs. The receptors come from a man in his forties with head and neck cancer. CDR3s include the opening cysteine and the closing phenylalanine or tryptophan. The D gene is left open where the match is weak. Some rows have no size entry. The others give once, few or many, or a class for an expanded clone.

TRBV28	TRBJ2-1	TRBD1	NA	CASSSNRGLINEQFF	TGTGCCAGCAGTTCCAACAGGGGGCTTATCAATGAGCAGTTCTTC
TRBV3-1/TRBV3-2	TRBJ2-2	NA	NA	CASSQDVHGELFF	TGTGCCAGCAGCCAAGATGTTCACGGGGAGCTGTTTTTT
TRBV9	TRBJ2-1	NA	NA	CASSVRSVGNEQFF	TGTGCCAGCAGCGTCCGCTCAGTGGGGAATGAGCAGTTCTTC
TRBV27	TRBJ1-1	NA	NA	CASSLKTQPTGTEAFF	TGTGCCAGCAGTTTAAAAACTCAACCGACGGGCACTGAAGCTTTCTTT
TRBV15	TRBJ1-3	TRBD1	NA	CATSRNTGGSGNTIYF	TGTGCCACCAGCAGAAATACAGGGGGCTCTGGAAACACCATATATTTT
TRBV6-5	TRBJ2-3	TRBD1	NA	CASSSYRGMKDTQYF	TGTGCCAGCAGTTCCTACAGGGGGATGAAAGATACGCAGTATTTT
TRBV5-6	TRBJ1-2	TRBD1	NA	CASSLKGQGAGTF	TGTGCCAGCAGCTTGAAGGGACAGGGGGCGGGCACCTTC
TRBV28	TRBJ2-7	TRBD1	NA	CASSTGQGASYEQYF	TGTGCCAGCAGTACCGGACAGGGGGCATCCTACGAGCAGTACTTC
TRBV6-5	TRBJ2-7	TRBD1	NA	CASSRQGPSQQYF	TGTGCCAGCAGTCGACAGGGGCCCAGCCAGCAGTACTTC
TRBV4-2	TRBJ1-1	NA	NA	CASSQNSNTEAFF	TGTGCCAGCAGCCAAAACAGTAACACTGAAGCTTTCTTT
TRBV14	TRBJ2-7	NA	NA	CASSQATGSYEQYF	TGTGCCAGCAGCCAAGCAACAGGTAGCTACGAGCAGTACTTC
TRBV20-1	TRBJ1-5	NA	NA	CSASSAKGQPQHF	TGCAGTGCTAGTTCGGCGAAAGGTCAGCCCCAGCATTTT
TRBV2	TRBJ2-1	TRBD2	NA	CASTPGTSLNEQFF	TGTGCCAGCACCCCCGGGACTAGCTTGAATGAGCAGTTCTTC
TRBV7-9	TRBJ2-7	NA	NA	CASSLSGDLSSYEQYF	TGTGCCAGCAGCTTATCGGGGGACTTAAGCTCCTACGAGCAGTACTTC
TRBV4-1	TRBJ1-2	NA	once	CASSQNIEYGYTF	TGCGCCAGCAGCCAAAACATAGAATATGGCTACACCTTC
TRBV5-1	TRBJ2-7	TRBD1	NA	CASSLGGQTYEQYF	TGCGCCAGCAGCTTGGGGGGACAGACCTACGAGCAGTACTTC
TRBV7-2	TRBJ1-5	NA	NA	CASSLPGHSNQPQHF	TGTGCCAGCAGCTTACCGGGACATAGCAATCAGCCCCAGCATTTT
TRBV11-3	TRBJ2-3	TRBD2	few	CASSLGLAGADTQYF	TGTGCCAGCAGCTTGGGACTAGCGGGAGCAGATACGCAGTATTTT
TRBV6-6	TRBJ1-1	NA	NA	CASKGSLSTEAFF	TGTGCCAGCAAGGGGTCCCTAAGTACTGAAGCTTTCTTT
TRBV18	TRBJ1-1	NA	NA	CASSPQRDTEAFF	TGTGCCAGCTCACCCCAGAGGGACACTGAAGCTTTCTTT
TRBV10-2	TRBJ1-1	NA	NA	CASSEKSFTGSGATEAFF	TGCGCCAGCAGTGAGAAGAGCTTTACAGGATCGGGGGCCACTGAAGCTTTCTTT
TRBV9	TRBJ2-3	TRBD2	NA	CASSAYSGGFTDTQYF	TGTGCCAGCAGCGCGTATAGCGGGGGCTTTACAGATACGCAGTATTTT
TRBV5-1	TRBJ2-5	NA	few	CASSLGGVGHRRQETQYF	TGCGCCAGCAGCTTGGGAGGGGTAGGGCACCGGAGGCAAGAGACCCAGTACTTC
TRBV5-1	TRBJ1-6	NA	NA	CASSLEATPRTDSPLHF	TGCGCCAGCAGCTTGGAAGCGACACCCAGGACCGATTCACCCCTCCACTTT
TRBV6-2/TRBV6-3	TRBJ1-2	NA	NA	CASSFPRKKYGYTF	TGTGCCAGCAGTTTCCCCCGGAAGAAATATGGCTACACCTTC
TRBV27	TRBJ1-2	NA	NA	CASSTGQPPLFYGYTF	TGTGCCAGCAGTACCGGACAGCCTCCACTATTCTATGGCTACACCTTC
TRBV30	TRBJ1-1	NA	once	CAWSWTVPNTEAFF	TGTGCCTGGAGTTGGACCGTTCCGAACACTGAAGCTTTCTTT
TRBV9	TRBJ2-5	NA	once	CASSVGSYQETQYF	TGTGCCAGCAGCGTAGGCTCGTACCAAGAGACCCAGTACTTC
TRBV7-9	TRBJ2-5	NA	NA	CASSLSLSGGGLRAKTQYF	TGTGCCAGCAGCTTAAGTCTGAGTGGCGGGGGCCTGCGAGCCAAGACCCAGTACTTC
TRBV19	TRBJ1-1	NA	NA	CASSAQGRTEAFF	TGTGCCAGTAGCGCCCAGGGTAGGACTGAAGCTTTCTTT
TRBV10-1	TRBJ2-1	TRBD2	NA	CASSQGLSLHEQFF	TGCGCCAGCAGTCAGGGACTAAGCCTCCATGAGCAGTTCTTC
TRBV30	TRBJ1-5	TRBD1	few	CAWGQGLNQPQHF	TGTGCCTGGGGACAGGGGCTCAATCAGCCCCAGCATTTT
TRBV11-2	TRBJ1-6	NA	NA	CASSLYNSPLHF	TGTGCCAGCAGCTTGTATAATTCACCCCTCCACTTT
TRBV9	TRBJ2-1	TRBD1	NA	CASSVRTGGNSYNEQFF	TGTGCCAGCAGCGTGAGGACAGGGGGAAACTCCTACAATGAGCAGTTCTTC
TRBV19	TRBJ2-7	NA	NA	CASSISLTEYEQYF	TGTGCCAGTAGTATTTCCCTCACTGAGTACGAGCAGTACTTC
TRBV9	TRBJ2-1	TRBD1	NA	CASSGAQGSTYNEQFF	TGTGCCAGCAGCGGGGCACAGGGGTCAACCTACAATGAGCAGTTCTTC
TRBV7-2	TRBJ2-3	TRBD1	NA	CASSPGTGPRLDTQYF	TGTGCCAGCAGCCCGGGGACAGGCCCCAGATTGGATACGCAGTATTTT
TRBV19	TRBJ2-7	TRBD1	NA	CASSIGQGAPEQYF	TGTGCCAGTAGTATCGGACAGGGGGCGCCTGAGCAGTACTTC
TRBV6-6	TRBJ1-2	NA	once	CASSYRETGNGYTF	TGTGCCAGCAGTTACAGGGAAACGGGAAATGGCTACACCTTC